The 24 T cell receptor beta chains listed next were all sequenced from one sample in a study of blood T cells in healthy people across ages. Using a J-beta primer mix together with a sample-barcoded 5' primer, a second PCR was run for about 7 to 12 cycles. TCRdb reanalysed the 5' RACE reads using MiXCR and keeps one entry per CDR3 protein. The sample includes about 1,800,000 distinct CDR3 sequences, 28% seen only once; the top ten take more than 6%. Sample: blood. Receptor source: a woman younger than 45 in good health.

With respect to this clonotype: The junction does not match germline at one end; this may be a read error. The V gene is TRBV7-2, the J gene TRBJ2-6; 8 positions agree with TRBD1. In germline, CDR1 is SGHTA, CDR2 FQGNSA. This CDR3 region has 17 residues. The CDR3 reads CACSRTGSLSGANVLTF. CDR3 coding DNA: TGTGCCTGCAGCCGGACAGGGTCACTCTCTGGGGCCAACGTCCTGACTTTC.

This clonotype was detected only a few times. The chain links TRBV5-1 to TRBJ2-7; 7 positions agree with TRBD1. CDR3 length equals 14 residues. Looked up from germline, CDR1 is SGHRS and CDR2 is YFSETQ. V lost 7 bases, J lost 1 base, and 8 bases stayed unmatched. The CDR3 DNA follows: TGCGCCAGCCAGACCGGGACAGCATCCTACGAGCAGTACTTC. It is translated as CASQTGTASYEQYF. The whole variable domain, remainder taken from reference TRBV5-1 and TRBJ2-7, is KAGVTQTPRYLIKTRGQQVTLSCSPISGHRSVSWYQQTPGQGLQFLFEYFSETQRNKGNFPGRFSGRQFSNSRSEMNVSTLELGDSALYLCASQTGTASYEQYFGPGTRLTVT.

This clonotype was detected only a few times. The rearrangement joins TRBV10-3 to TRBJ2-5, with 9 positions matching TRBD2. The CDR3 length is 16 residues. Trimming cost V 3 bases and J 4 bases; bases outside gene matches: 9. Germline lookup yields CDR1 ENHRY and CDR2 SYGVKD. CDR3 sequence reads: CAISDLDSGSTETQYF. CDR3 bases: TGTGCCATCAGTGATTTGGATAGCGGGAGTACAGAGACCCAGTACTTC.

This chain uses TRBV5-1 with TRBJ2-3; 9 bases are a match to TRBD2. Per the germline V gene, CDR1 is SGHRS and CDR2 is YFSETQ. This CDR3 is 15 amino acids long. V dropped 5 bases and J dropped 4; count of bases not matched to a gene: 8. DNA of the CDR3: TGCGCCAGCAGACCAACTAGCGGGTCGCCAGATACGCAGTATTTT. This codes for CASRPTSGSPDTQYF.

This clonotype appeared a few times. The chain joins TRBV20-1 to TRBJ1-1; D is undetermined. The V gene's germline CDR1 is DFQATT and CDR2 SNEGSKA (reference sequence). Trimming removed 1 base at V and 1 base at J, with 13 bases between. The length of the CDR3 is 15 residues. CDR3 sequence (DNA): TGCAGTGCTAGAGCCCGACATGGTGAGAACACTGAAGCTTTCTTT. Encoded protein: CSARARHGENTEAFF.

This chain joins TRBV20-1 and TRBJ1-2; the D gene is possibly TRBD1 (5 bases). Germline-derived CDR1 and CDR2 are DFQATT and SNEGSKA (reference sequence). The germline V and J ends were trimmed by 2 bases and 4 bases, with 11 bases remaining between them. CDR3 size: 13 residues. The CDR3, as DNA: TGCAGTGCTAGATCAGGGTTCGTCTATGGCTACACCTTC. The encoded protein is CSARSGFVYGYTF.

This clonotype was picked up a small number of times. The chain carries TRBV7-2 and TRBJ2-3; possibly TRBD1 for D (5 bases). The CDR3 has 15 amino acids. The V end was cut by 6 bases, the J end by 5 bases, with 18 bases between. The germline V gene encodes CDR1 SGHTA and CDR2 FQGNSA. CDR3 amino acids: CASRRTQGAGDTQYF. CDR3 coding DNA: TGTGCCAGCAGGCGAACCCAAGGGGCAGGAGATACGCAGTATTTT.

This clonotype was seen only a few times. The CDR3, as DNA: TGCGCCAGCAGCTTTACGACCGGGACTGGGGAGCTGTTTTTT. Protein sequence: CASSFTTGTGELFF. The chain employs TRBV5-1 and TRBJ2-2; tentative D call: TRBD2 (6 bases). The length of the CDR3 is 14 residues. Trimming took off 2 bases at V and 8 bases at J, with 13 bases between the two ends. CDR1 SGHRS and CDR2 YFSETQ come from the germline V gene.

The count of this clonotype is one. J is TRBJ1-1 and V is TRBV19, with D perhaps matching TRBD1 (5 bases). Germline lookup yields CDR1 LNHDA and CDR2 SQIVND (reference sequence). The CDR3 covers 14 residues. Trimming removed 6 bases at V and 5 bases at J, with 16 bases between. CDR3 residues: CASSQGLRLTEAFF. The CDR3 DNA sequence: TGTGCCAGTAGCCAGGGACTTCGTCTGACTGAAGCTTTCTTT.

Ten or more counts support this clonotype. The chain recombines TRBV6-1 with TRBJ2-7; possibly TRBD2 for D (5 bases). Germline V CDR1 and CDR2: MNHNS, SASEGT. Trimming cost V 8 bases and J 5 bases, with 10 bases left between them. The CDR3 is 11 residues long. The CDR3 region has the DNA TGTGCCAGCGGACTTCGGGACGAGCAGTACTTC. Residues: CASGLRDEQYF.

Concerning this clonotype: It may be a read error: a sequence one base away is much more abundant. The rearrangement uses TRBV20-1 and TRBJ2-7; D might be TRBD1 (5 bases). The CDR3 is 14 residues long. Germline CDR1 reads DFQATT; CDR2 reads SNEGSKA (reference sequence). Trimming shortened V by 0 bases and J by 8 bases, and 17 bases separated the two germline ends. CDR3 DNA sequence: TGCAGTGCTAGAGATCTCCAGGACAAAGACAAGCAGTACTTC. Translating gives CSARDLQDKDKQYF.

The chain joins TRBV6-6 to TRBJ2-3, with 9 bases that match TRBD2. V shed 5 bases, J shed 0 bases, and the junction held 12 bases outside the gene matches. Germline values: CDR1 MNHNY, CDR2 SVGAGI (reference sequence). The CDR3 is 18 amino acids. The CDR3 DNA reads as TGTGCCAGCAGTCCCCGGCGGGGGGGGGCCTCTAGCACAGATACGCAGTATTTT. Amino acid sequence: CASSPRRGGASSTDTQYF.

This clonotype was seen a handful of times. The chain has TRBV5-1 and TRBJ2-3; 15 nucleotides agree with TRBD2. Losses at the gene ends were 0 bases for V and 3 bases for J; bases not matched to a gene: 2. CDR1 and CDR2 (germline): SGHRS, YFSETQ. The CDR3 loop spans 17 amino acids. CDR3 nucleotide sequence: TGCGCCAGCAGCTTGGCGGGGACTAGCGGGGGGACAGATACGCAGTATTTT. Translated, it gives CASSLAGTSGGTDTQYF.

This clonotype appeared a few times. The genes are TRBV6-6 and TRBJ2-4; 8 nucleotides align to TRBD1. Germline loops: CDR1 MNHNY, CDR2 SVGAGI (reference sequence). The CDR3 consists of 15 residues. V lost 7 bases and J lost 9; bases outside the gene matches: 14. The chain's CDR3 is CASTRQTGVGGIQYF. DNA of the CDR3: TGTGCCAGCACCCGGCAGACAGGGGTGGGGGGCATTCAGTACTTC.

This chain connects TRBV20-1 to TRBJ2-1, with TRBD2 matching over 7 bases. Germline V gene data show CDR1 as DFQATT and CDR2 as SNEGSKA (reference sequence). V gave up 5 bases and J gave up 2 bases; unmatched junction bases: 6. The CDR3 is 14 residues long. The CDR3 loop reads CSAPRDYPYNEQFF. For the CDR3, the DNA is TGCAGTGCTCCCCGGGACTACCCCTACAATGAGCAGTTCTTC.

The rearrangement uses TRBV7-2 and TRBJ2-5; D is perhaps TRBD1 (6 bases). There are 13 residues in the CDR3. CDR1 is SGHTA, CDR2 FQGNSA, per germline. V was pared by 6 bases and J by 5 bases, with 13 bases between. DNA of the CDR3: TGTGCCAGCAGAACCCGGGACAAGGAGACCCAGTACTTC. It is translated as CASRTRDKETQYF. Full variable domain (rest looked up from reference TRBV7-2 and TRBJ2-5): GAGVSQSPSNKVTEKGKDVELRCDPISGHTALYWYRQSLGQGLEFLIYFQGNSAPDKSGLPSDRFSAERTGGSVSTLTIQRTQQEDSAVYLCASRTRDKETQYFGPGTRLLVL.

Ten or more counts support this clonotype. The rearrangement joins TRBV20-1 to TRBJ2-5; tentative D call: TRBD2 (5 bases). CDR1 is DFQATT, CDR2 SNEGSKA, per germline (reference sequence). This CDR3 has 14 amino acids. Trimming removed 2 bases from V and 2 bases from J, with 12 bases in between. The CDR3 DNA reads TGCAGTGCTAGATTATTCGGGGAGCAAGAGACCCAGTACTTC. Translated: CSARLFGEQETQYF.

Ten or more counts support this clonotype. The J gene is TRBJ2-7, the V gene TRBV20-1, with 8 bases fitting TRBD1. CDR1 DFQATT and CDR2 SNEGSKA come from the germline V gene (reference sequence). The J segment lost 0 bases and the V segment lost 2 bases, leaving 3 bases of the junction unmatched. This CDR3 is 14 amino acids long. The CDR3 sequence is CSARTGQVSYEQYF. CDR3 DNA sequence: TGCAGTGCTAGAACGGGACAGGTCTCCTACGAGCAGTACTTC.

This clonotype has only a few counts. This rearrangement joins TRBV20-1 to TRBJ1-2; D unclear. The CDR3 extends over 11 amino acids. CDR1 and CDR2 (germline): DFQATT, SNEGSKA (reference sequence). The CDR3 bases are TGCATGGCTTCCTCGGCCTATGGCTACACCTTC. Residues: CMASSAYGYTF.

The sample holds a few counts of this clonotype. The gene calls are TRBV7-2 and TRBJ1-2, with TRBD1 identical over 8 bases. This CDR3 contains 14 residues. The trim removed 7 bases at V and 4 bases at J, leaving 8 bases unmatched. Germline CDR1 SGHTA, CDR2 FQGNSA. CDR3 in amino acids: CASNVQGESYGYTF. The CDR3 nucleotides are TGTGCCAGCAATGTACAGGGGGAGAGCTATGGCTACACCTTC.

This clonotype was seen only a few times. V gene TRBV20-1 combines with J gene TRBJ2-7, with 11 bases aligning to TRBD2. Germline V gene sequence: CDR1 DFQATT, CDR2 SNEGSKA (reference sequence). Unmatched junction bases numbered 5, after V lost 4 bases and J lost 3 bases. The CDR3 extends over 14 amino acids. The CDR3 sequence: CSAKLAGDIYEQYF. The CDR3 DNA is TGCAGTGCTAAACTAGCGGGGGACATCTACGAGCAGTACTTC.

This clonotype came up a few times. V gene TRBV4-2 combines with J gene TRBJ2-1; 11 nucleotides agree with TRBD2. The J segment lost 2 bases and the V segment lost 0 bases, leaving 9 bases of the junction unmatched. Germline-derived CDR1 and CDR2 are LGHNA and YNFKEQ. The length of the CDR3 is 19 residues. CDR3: CASSQDHGSGRAAYNEQFF. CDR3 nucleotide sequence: TGTGCCAGCAGCCAAGATCATGGTAGCGGGAGGGCCGCCTACAATGAGCAGTTCTTC.

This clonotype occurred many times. This chain's CDR3 is CASSLGKGTGNYGYTF. In DNA, the CDR3 is TGTGCCAGCAGCTTAGGCAAAGGGACAGGGAACTATGGCTACACCTTC. The chain has TRBV7-2 and TRBJ1-2; 9 nucleotides match TRBD1. The germline CDR1 and CDR2 sequences are SGHTA and FQGNSA. J gave up 2 bases and V 1 base, and 5 bases lay outside the gene matches. CDR3 length: 16 residues.

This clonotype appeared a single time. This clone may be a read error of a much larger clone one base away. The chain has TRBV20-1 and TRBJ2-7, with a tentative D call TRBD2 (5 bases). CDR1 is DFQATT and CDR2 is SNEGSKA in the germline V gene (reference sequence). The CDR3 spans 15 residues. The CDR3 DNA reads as TGCAGTACTAGAGTCGAGAGCGGCTTCTCCTACGAGCAGTACTTC. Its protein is CSTRVESGFSYEQYF.